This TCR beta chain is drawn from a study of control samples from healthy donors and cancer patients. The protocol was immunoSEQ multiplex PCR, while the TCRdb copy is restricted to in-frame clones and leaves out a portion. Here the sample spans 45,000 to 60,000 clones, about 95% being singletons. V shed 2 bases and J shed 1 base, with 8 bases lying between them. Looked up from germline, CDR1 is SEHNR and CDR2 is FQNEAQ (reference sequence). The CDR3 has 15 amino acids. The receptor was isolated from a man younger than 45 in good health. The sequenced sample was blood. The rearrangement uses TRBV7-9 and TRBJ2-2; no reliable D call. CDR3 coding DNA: TGTGCCAGCAGCTTAAATAGACAGAACACCGGGGAGCTGTTTTTT. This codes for CASSLNRQNTGELFF. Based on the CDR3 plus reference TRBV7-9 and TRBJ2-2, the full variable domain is DTGVSQNPRHKITKRGQNVTFRCDPISEHNRLYWYRQTLGQGPEFLTYFQNEAQLEKSRLLSDRFSAERPKGSFSTLEIQRTEQGDSAMYLCASSLNRQNTGELFFGEGSRLTVL.